This TCR beta chain came from a study of cytomegalovirus exposure and HLA in healthy donors. The PCR had 60 Vbeta and 13 Jbeta primers. TCRdb's table, derived via immunoSEQ multiplex PCR, lists solely in-frame clones and lacks some. Found here are about 140,000 clones; the top ten clones hold roughly 3%. Overall study findings and caveats: A cluster of highly shared sequence variants was likely a sequencing artifact. In an earlier analysis, productive rearrangement rates for most beta V segments clustered near 87% or 30%. Later analysis revealed greater clonal expansion in HLA-associated TCR beta chains than in equally common others.

The germline gives CDR1 LNHDA, CDR2 SQIVND (reference sequence). V was trimmed by 4 bases and J by 9 bases, leaving 9 bases between them. CDR3 length: 11 amino acids. As regards this clone: What it binds is unknown.

The source is a man aged 35-49 years in good health and CMV-seronegative. The sequenced material came from PBMCs. The V gene is TRBV19, the J gene TRBJ1-2, with D perhaps matching TRBD1 (6 bases). CDR3 nucleotides: TGTGCCAGTAGTACCCAGGGGCGCTACACCTTC. This translates into CASSTQGRYTF.